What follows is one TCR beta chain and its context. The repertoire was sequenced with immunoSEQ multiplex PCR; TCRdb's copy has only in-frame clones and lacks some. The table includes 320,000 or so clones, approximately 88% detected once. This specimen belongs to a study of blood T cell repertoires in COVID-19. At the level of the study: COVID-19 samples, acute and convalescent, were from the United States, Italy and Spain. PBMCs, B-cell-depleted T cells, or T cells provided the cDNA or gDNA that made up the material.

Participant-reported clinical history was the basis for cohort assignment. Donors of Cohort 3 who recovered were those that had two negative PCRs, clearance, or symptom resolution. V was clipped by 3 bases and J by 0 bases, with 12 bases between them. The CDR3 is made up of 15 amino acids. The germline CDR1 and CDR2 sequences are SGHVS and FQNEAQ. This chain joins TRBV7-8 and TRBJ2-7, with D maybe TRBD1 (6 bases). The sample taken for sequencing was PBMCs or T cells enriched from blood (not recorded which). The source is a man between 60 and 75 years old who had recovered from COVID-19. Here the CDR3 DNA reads TGTGCCAGCAGCTTCTTACAGGGACCCTCCTACGAGCAGTACTTC. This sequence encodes CASSFLQGPSYEQYF.